These 5 T cell receptor beta chains came from one sample sequenced in a study of T-cell reconstitution after alpha-beta-depleted transplantation in children. TCRbeta library preparation incorporated unique molecular identifiers. In TCRdb, the PCR reads were re-called with MiXCR into one record per CDR3 protein. The profile covers 490,000 or so distinct CDR3 sequences, with about 10% appearing a single time and around 2.2% taken by the ten largest. The sequences come from PBMCs, collected before TCRalphabeta/CD19-depleted stem cell transplant. The receptors come from a child under 10 years old with inherited bone marrow failure, due to receive a stem cell transplant.

In this sample, this clonotype turned up many times. The gene calls are TRBV9 and TRBJ1-3, with D uncertain. The V gene lost 0 bases and the J gene lost 2 bases, with 6 bases spanning the gap. The CDR3 sequence is 14 residues long. In germline, CDR1 is SGDLS, CDR2 YYNGEE. The CDR3 sequence: CASSVASAGNTIYF. DNA for the CDR3: TGTGCCAGCAGCGTAGCGTCGGCTGGAAACACCATATATTTT.

This clonotype was detected ten times or more. The rearrangement uses TRBV4-3 and TRBJ2-5, with TRBD1 matching 7 bases. V lost 1 base to trimming and J lost 2 bases; unmatched junction nucleotides: 4. CDR1 and CDR2 (germline): LGHNA, YSLEER. CDR3 length: 15 amino acids. In DNA, the CDR3 is TGCGCCAGCAGCCAAGTCGACAGGGTACAAGAGACCCAGTACTTC. Translated: CASSQVDRVQETQYF.

Ten or more counts support this clonotype. This chain joins TRBV5-6 and TRBJ2-1, with D perhaps TRBD1 (5 bases). This CDR3 comprises 17 residues. Germline CDR1 reads SGHDT; CDR2 reads YYEEEE. Trimming stripped 1 base from V and 5 bases from J, with 19 bases between. The CDR3 sequence is CASSLWVVQGGHNEQFF. Written as DNA, the CDR3 is TGTGCCAGCAGCTTGTGGGTGGTCCAGGGTGGCCACAATGAGCAGTTCTTC.

At least ten counts were recorded for this clonotype. The chain links TRBV5-1 to TRBJ1-2; maybe TRBD1 (5 bases). The V gene lost 6 bases and the J gene lost 0 bases, with 18 bases spanning the gap. This CDR3 comprises 16 residues. Germline lookup yields CDR1 SGHRS and CDR2 YFSETQ. The DNA for the CDR3 is TGCGCCAGCAAGGAGGGGAAAGACAGAGCTAACTATGGCTACACCTTC. It encodes CASKEGKDRANYGYTF.

This clonotype was recorded at least ten times. This rearrangement joins TRBV5-1 to TRBJ1-2; D might be TRBD1 (5 bases). Germline CDR1 and CDR2: SGHRS and YFSETQ. This CDR3 is built from 14 residues. V dropped 3 bases and J dropped 4 bases, with 13 bases sitting between them. In nucleotides, the CDR3 is TGCGCCAGCAGCTGGACCGGACAATCCTATGGCTACACCTTC. It specifies CASSWTGQSYGYTF. The full variable domain, in which reference TRBV5-1 and TRBJ1-2 provide the parts outside the CDR3, is KAGVTQTPRYLIKTRGQQVTLSCSPISGHRSVSWYQQTPGQGLQFLFEYFSETQRNKGNFPGRFSGRQFSNSRSEMNVSTLELGDSALYLCASSWTGQSYGYTFGSGTRLTVV.